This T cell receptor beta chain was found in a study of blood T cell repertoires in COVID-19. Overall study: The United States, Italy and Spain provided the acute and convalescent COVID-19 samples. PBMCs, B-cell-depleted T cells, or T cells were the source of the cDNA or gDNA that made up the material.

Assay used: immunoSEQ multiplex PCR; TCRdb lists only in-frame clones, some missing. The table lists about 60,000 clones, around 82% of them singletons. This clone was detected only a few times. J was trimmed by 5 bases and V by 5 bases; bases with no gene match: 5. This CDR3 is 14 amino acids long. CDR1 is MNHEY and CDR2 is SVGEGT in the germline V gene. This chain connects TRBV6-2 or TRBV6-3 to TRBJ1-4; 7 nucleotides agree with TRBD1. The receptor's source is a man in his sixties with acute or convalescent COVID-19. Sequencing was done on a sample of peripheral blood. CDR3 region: CASSGTALNEKLFF. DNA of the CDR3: TGTGCCAGCAGTGGGACAGCTCTAAATGAAAAACTGTTTTTT.